Reported below is one TCR beta chain. V lost 5 bases to trimming and J lost 5 bases, with 18 bases between them. The CDR3 spans 15 residues. Germline V CDR1 and CDR2: SGHDN, FVKESK. Blood genomic DNA input for TRB amplification was about 240-550 ng. This specimen belongs to a study of T and B cells in COVID-19 patients. Multiplex PCR with BIOMED2 TRB-A/B primer pools amplified TRB rearrangements. Each CDR3 protein is one row after TCRdb ran MiXCR on the multiplex PCR reads. This sample carries about 5,400 distinct CDR3 sequences, 27% of them seen once, and the ten largest clones take approximately 13%.

J is TRBJ2-5 and V is TRBV14, with D unclear. The sequence was collected from a human donor with active COVID-19. Sequencing input: blood. The CDR3 coding sequence is TGTGCCAGCAGCAGCAACTTAGCTAAAGGGGAGACCCAGTACTTC. Translation gives CASSSNLAKGETQYF.